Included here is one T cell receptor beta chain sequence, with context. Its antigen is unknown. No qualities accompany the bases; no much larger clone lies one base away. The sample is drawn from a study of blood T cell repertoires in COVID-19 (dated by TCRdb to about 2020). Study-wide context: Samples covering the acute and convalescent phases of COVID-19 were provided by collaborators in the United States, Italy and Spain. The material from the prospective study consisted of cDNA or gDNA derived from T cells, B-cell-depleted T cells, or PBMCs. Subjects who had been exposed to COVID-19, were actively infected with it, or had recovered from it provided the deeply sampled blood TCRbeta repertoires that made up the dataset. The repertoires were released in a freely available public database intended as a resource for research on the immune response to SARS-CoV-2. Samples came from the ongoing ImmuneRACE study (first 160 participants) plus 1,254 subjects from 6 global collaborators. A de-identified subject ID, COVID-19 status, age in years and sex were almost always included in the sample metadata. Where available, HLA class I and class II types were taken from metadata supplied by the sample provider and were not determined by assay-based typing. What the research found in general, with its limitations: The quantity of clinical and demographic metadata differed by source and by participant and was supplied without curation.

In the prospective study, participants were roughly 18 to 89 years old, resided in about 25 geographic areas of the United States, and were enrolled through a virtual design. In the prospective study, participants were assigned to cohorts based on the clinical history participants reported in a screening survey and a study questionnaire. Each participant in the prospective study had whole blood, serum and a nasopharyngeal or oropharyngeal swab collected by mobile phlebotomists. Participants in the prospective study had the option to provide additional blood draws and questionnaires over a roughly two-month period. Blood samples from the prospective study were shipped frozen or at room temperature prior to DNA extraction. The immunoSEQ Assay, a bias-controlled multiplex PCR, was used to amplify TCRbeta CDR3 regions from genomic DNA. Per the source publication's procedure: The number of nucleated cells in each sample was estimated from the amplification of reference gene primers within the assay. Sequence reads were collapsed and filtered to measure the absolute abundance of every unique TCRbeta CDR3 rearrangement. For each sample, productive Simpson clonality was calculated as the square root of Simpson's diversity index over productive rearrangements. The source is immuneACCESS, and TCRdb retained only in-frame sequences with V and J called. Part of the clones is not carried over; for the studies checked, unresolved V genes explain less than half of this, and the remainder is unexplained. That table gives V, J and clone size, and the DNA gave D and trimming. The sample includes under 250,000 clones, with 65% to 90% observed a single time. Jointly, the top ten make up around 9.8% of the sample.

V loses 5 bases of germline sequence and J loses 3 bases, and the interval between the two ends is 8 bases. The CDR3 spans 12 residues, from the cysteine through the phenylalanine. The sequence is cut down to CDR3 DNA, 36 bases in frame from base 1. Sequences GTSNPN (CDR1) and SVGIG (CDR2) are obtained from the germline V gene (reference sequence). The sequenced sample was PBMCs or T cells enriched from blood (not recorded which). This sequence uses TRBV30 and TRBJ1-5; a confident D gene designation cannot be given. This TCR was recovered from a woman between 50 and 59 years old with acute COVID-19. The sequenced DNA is TGTGCCTGGGCGGCGGACAATCAGCCCCAGCATTTT. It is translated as CAWAADNQPQHF.